Sequencing of this TCR beta chain was carried out in a study of OX40 agonist ivuxolimab in advanced cancers. Notes on this clone: Its target is unknown.

The protocol was immunoSEQ multiplex PCR, while the TCRdb copy is restricted to in-frame clones and leaves out a portion. This repertoire shows 71,000 or so clones, roughly 92% found once; its top ten account for under 8%. Study-wide points: Among the least clonally expanded were partial responders at 0.1-3.0 mg/kg. Both CD4+ and CD8+ T cell populations in blood had undergone clonal expansion by week 6 at 0.1 to 3.0 mg/kg.

The sample was CD4+ or CD8+ T cells sorted from blood, taken in a trial of the OX40 agonist ivuxolimab. This receptor was identified in an adult with an advanced solid tumor such as melanoma, head and neck, liver or kidney cancer.

The CDR3 nucleotides are TGTGCCAGCAGCCCCGATGGTTGGAACACTGAAGCTTTCTTT. Its translation: CASSPDGWNTEAFF. This chain connects TRBV6-5 to TRBJ1-1; D uncertain. Germline values: CDR1 MNHEY, CDR2 SVGAGI. Trimming took 6 bases from V and 1 from J, leaving 12 bases between them. The CDR3 extends over 14 amino acids.